This note documents a single T cell receptor (beta chain) sequence. Generated by immunoSEQ multiplex PCR, the TCRdb table keeps only in-frame clones and is missing some. This table has 390,000 or so clones, more than 80% appearing once. The data stem from a study of blood T cell repertoires in COVID-19. In the study overall: PBMCs, B-cell-depleted T cells, or T cells provided the cDNA or gDNA that made up the material.

This TCR derives from a woman under 40 with COVID-19, enrolled during active disease. The sequenced sample was peripheral blood.

CDR3 amino acids: CASSDRGNNSPLHF. The CDR3, as DNA: TGTGCCAGCAGTGACAGGGGAAATAATTCACCCCTCCACTTT. V and J are TRBV6-4 and TRBJ1-6; D is perhaps TRBD1 (5 bases). V dropped 2 bases and J dropped 5 bases, with 7 bases sitting between them. CDR3 length: 14 amino acids. Germline assignment: CDR1 MRHNA and CDR2 SNTAGT.